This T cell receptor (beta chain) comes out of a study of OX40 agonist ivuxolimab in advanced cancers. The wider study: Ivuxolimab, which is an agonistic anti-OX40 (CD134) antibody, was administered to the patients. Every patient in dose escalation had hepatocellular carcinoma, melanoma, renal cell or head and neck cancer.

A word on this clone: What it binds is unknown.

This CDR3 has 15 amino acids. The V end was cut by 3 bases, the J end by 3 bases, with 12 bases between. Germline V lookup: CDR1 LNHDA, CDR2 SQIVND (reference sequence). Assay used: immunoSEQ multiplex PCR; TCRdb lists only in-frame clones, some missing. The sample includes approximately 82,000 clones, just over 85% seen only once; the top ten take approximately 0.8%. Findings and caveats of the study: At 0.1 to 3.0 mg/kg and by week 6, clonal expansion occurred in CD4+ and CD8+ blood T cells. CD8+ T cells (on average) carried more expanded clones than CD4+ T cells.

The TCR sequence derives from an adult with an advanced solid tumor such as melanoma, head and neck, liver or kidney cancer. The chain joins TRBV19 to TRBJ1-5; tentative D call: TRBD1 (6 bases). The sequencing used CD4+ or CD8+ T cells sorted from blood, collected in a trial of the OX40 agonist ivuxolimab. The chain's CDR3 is CASSMTDSYNQPQHF. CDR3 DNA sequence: TGTGCCAGTAGTATGACGGACAGTTACAATCAGCCCCAGCATTTT.